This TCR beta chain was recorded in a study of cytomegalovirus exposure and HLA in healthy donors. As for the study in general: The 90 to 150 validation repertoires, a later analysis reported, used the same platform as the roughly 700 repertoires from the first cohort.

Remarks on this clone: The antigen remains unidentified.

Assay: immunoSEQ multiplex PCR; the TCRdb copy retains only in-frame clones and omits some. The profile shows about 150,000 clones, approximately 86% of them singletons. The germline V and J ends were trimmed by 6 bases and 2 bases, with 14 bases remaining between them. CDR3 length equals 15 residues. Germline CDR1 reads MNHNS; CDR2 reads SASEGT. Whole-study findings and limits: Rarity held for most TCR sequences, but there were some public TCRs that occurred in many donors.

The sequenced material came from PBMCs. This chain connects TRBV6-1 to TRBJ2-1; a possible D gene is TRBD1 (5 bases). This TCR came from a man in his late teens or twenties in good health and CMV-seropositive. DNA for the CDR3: TGTGCCAGCAGGTGGGGTCAGGGCACCTACAATGAGCAGTTCTTC. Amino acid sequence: CASRWGQGTYNEQFF.